This T cell receptor (beta chain) was found in a study of shared clonotypes between healthy human individuals. Germline V lookup: CDR1 SGHTA, CDR2 FQGTGA. This CDR3 has 15 residues. Trimming left V 5 bases short and J 2 bases short, with 12 bases between. Here immunoSEQ multiplex PCR was the method, and the copy in TCRdb shows in-frame clones only, minus some. The sample contains about 1.5 million clones, more than 95% of which appear only once. The sample taken for sequencing was naive CD4+ T cells sorted from blood. Sample subset: CD45RA+ positively selected. This TCR came from a man younger than 40 in good health. The V gene is TRBV7-3, the J gene TRBJ2-2, with D perhaps matching TRBD1 or TRBD2 (5 bases each). The CDR3 nucleotides read TGTGCCAGCAGCCCACGAGGGACCAACACCGGGGAGCTGTTTTTT. It translates to CASSPRGTNTGELFF.